Listed below are T cell receptor beta chains from one sample, sequenced in a study of shared clonotypes between healthy human individuals. TCRdb's copy holds only in-frame clones and misses some; the assay was immunoSEQ multiplex PCR. Of approximately 590,000 clones in the sample, around 95% were seen once. The sequencing input was naive CD8+ T cells sorted from blood. The origin of the receptors is a woman between 25 and 40 years old in good health. CDR3s include the opening cysteine and the closing phenylalanine or tryptophan. Fields, in order: V gene, clone size, J gene, D gene, CDR3 protein, CDR3 DNA. A D gene is named only where the DNA matches it firmly. Clone size, where shown, is once, few, many, or a class for clones that have expanded.

v_gene: TRBV7-9
abundance: -
j_gene: TRBJ2-2
d_gene: TRBD2
CDR3aa: CASSSTSVGELFF
CDR3nt: TGTGCCAGCAGCTCGACTAGCGTGGGGGAGCTGTTTTTT

v_gene: TRBV28
abundance: -
j_gene: TRBJ2-3
d_gene: -
CDR3aa: CASRAPDTQYF
CDR3nt: TGTGCCAGCAGAGCCCCGGATACGCAGTATTTT

v_gene: TRBV2
abundance: -
j_gene: TRBJ1-4
d_gene: TRBD1
CDR3aa: CASSLDRRNDKLFF
CDR3nt: TGTGCCAGCAGTTTGGACAGGAGAAATGACAAACTGTTTTTT

v_gene: TRBV7-9
abundance: -
j_gene: TRBJ1-4
d_gene: TRBD1
CDR3aa: CASSSWTGEEKLFF
CDR3nt: TGTGCCAGCAGCTCTTGGACAGGGGAAGAAAAACTGTTTTTT

v_gene: TRBV28
abundance: -
j_gene: TRBJ1-5
d_gene: -
CDR3aa: CASTWLGGGQPQHF
CDR3nt: TGTGCCAGCACCTGGTTGGGGGGCGGGCAGCCCCAGCATTTT

v_gene: TRBV5-8
abundance: -
j_gene: TRBJ2-7
d_gene: TRBD1
CDR3aa: CASSLAVRTGIYEQYF
CDR3nt: TGTGCCAGCAGCTTGGCCGTCAGGACAGGGATCTACGAGCAGTACTTC

v_gene: TRBV7-9
abundance: -
j_gene: TRBJ1-1
d_gene: -
CDR3aa: CASSLGQMNTEAFF
CDR3nt: TGTGCCAGCAGCTTAGGTCAGATGAACACTGAAGCTTTCTTT

v_gene: TRBV2
abundance: -
j_gene: TRBJ2-5
d_gene: -
CDR3aa: CASRDGETQYF
CDR3nt: TGTGCCAGCAGGGACGGCGAGACCCAGTACTTC

v_gene: TRBV5-1
abundance: -
j_gene: TRBJ2-2
d_gene: TRBD2
CDR3aa: CASSLVLAGAADTGELFF
CDR3nt: TGCGCCAGCAGCTTGGTTCTAGCGGGGGCTGCGGACACCGGGGAGCTGTTTTTT

v_gene: TRBV28
abundance: -
j_gene: TRBJ2-1
d_gene: -
CDR3aa: CASWIRDNEQFF
CDR3nt: TGTGCCAGCTGGATTAGAGACAATGAGCAGTTCTTC

v_gene: TRBV21-1
abundance: -
j_gene: TRBJ2-7
d_gene: -
CDR3aa: CASSHRDLYEQYF
CDR3nt: TGTGCCAGCAGCCACCGGGATTTATACGAGCAGTACTTC

v_gene: TRBV19
abundance: once
j_gene: TRBJ2-7
d_gene: -
CDR3aa: CASSMVQGYEQYF
CDR3nt: TGTGCCAGTAGTATGGTTCAAGGCTACGAGCAGTACTTC

v_gene: TRBV9
abundance: -
j_gene: TRBJ2-1
d_gene: -
CDR3aa: CASSAFYTNEQFF
CDR3nt: TGTGCCAGCAGCGCCTTTTATACGAATGAGCAGTTCTTC

v_gene: TRBV13
abundance: -
j_gene: TRBJ1-2
d_gene: -
CDR3aa: CASSSPANYGYTF
CDR3nt: TGTGCCAGCAGCTCACCGGCTAACTATGGCTACACCTTC

v_gene: TRBV14
abundance: -
j_gene: TRBJ2-1
d_gene: -
CDR3aa: CASSLGQISYNEQFF
CDR3nt: TGTGCCAGCAGCCTAGGACAAATCTCCTACAATGAGCAGTTCTTC

v_gene: TRBV7-9
abundance: -
j_gene: TRBJ2-2
d_gene: TRBD2
CDR3aa: CASSKPTSGRDGELFF
CDR3nt: TGTGCCAGCAGCAAACCAACTAGCGGGAGGGACGGGGAGCTGTTTTTT

v_gene: TRBV5-6
abundance: -
j_gene: TRBJ2-7
d_gene: -
CDR3aa: CASSFGLRGSYEQYF
CDR3nt: TGTGCCAGCAGCTTTGGTCTGCGGGGATCCTACGAGCAGTACTTC

v_gene: TRBV27
abundance: -
j_gene: TRBJ2-2
d_gene: -
CDR3aa: CASSLGSYLNTGELFF
CDR3nt: TGTGCCAGCAGTTTAGGGTCTTACCTCAACACCGGGGAGCTGTTTTTT

v_gene: TRBV15
abundance: -
j_gene: TRBJ1-1
d_gene: -
CDR3aa: CATSENLRTEAFF
CDR3nt: TGTGCCACCAGCGAAAATCTGAGAACTGAAGCTTTCTTT

v_gene: TRBV5-6
abundance: once
j_gene: TRBJ1-2
d_gene: -
CDR3aa: CASNQLGALNGYTF
CDR3nt: TGTGCCAGCAACCAACTAGGGGCGCTTAATGGCTACACCTTC

v_gene: TRBV4-1
abundance: -
j_gene: TRBJ1-2
d_gene: -
CDR3aa: CASSQDPGFYGYTF
CDR3nt: TGCGCCAGCAGCCAAGATCCGGGATTCTATGGCTACACCTTC

v_gene: TRBV19
abundance: once
j_gene: TRBJ2-6
d_gene: TRBD1
CDR3aa: CASRTGNSGANVLTF
CDR3nt: TGTGCCAGTAGGACAGGGAACTCTGGGGCCAACGTCCTGACTTTC

v_gene: TRBV27
abundance: -
j_gene: TRBJ2-7
d_gene: -
CDR3aa: CASSGDRQERYYEQYF
CDR3nt: TGTGCCAGCAGCGGCGACAGGCAAGAGCGGTACTACGAGCAGTACTTC

v_gene: TRBV28
abundance: -
j_gene: TRBJ1-1
d_gene: -
CDR3aa: CASSQGHFEAFF
CDR3nt: TGTGCCAGCAGTCAAGGACACTTCGAAGCTTTCTTT

v_gene: TRBV6-5
abundance: -
j_gene: TRBJ1-2
d_gene: -
CDR3aa: CASSYSSEGTTSGYTF
CDR3nt: TGTGCCAGCAGTTACTCATCGGAGGGTACCACCTCAGGCTACACCTTC

v_gene: TRBV13
abundance: once
j_gene: TRBJ2-5
d_gene: -
CDR3aa: CASTLMGVLQETQYF
CDR3nt: TGTGCCAGCACCCTCATGGGTGTCTTACAAGAGACCCAGTACTTC

v_gene: TRBV7-8
abundance: -
j_gene: TRBJ2-2
d_gene: -
CDR3aa: CASSLALSAGNTGELFF
CDR3nt: TGTGCCAGCAGCTTAGCCCTTTCGGCTGGCAACACCGGGGAGCTGTTTTTT

v_gene: TRBV13
abundance: -
j_gene: TRBJ2-3
d_gene: TRBD2
CDR3aa: CASSLGGREGRSTDTQYF
CDR3nt: TGTGCCAGCAGCTTAGGTGGGCGGGAGGGCCGGAGCACAGATACGCAGTATTTT

v_gene: TRBV6-1
abundance: -
j_gene: TRBJ2-2
d_gene: TRBD2
CDR3aa: CASSESSGKVTGELFF
CDR3nt: TGTGCCAGCAGTGAGTCCAGCGGGAAGGTTACCGGGGAGCTGTTTTTT

v_gene: TRBV7-2
abundance: -
j_gene: TRBJ2-5
d_gene: TRBD2
CDR3aa: CASSLPAASGDEETQYF
CDR3nt: TGTGCCAGCAGCTTACCCGCCGCTAGCGGGGACGAAGAGACCCAGTACTTC

v_gene: TRBV28
abundance: -
j_gene: TRBJ2-7
d_gene: -
CDR3aa: CASSFDPSYEQYF
CDR3nt: TGTGCCAGCAGTTTCGATCCATCCTACGAGCAGTACTTC

v_gene: TRBV5-1
abundance: -
j_gene: TRBJ1-2
d_gene: TRBD1
CDR3aa: CASRQGAVGYTF
CDR3nt: TGCGCCAGCCGACAGGGGGCGGTCGGCTACACCTTC

v_gene: TRBV5-6
abundance: -
j_gene: TRBJ2-1
d_gene: TRBD2
CDR3aa: CASSLSGGPLNEQFF
CDR3nt: TGTGCCAGCAGCTTGTCGGGAGGGCCCCTCAATGAGCAGTTCTTC

v_gene: TRBV5-6
abundance: -
j_gene: TRBJ1-2
d_gene: -
CDR3aa: CASRPTGTPYGYTF
CDR3nt: TGTGCCAGCAGACCGACCGGGACGCCCTATGGCTACACCTTC

v_gene: TRBV2
abundance: once
j_gene: TRBJ2-3
d_gene: -
CDR3aa: CASSINPLEPDTQYF
CDR3nt: TGTGCCAGCAGTATCAATCCTTTGGAGCCAGATACGCAGTATTTT

v_gene: TRBV23-1
abundance: -
j_gene: TRBJ2-5
d_gene: TRBD2
CDR3aa: CASSSYSGAWVWTQYF
CDR3nt: TGCGCCAGCTCCTCCTATAGCGGGGCCTGGGTTTGGACCCAGTACTTC

v_gene: TRBV7-7
abundance: -
j_gene: TRBJ2-5
d_gene: -
CDR3aa: CASSSDPGEETQYF
CDR3nt: TGTGCCAGCAGCTCGGACCCCGGAGAAGAGACCCAGTACTTC

v_gene: TRBV7-2
abundance: -
j_gene: TRBJ1-4
d_gene: -
CDR3aa: CASRGTNEKLFF
CDR3nt: TGTGCCAGCAGAGGAACTAATGAAAAACTGTTTTTT

v_gene: TRBV2
abundance: -
j_gene: TRBJ2-1
d_gene: TRBD2
CDR3aa: CASRNTGTSGSSYNEQFF
CDR3nt: TGTGCCAGCAGAAACACCGGGACTAGCGGGAGCTCCTACAATGAGCAGTTCTTC

v_gene: TRBV18
abundance: -
j_gene: TRBJ2-7
d_gene: TRBD1
CDR3aa: CASSPFWGTGGDEQYF
CDR3nt: TGTGCCAGCTCACCCTTCTGGGGGACAGGGGGCGACGAGCAGTACTTC

v_gene: TRBV7-9
abundance: -
j_gene: TRBJ2-4
d_gene: -
CDR3aa: CASSRRTENIQYF
CDR3nt: TGTGCCAGCAGCCGACGGACGGAAAACATTCAGTACTTC

v_gene: TRBV27
abundance: -
j_gene: TRBJ2-2
d_gene: TRBD2
CDR3aa: CASSATSGANTGELFF
CDR3nt: TGTGCCAGCAGTGCGACTAGCGGAGCGAACACCGGGGAGCTGTTTTTT

v_gene: TRBV11-2
abundance: -
j_gene: TRBJ2-7
d_gene: TRBD1
CDR3aa: CASSPRRGQEPYEQYF
CDR3nt: TGTGCCAGCAGCCCCCGCCGGGGACAGGAGCCCTACGAGCAGTACTTC

v_gene: TRBV7-9
abundance: -
j_gene: TRBJ2-7
d_gene: TRBD2
CDR3aa: CASSFDPREGLNLYEQYF
CDR3nt: TGTGCCAGCAGCTTCGACCCGCGGGAGGGCCTGAATCTCTACGAGCAGTACTTC

v_gene: TRBV28
abundance: -
j_gene: TRBJ2-1
d_gene: -
CDR3aa: CASTDRRTYNEQFF
CDR3nt: TGTGCCAGCACCGACCGCCGCACCTACAATGAGCAGTTCTTC

v_gene: TRBV9
abundance: once
j_gene: TRBJ2-7
d_gene: TRBD2
CDR3aa: CASSHGAGGPQYGSYEQYF
CDR3nt: TGTGCCAGCAGCCATGGAGCGGGAGGGCCACAATACGGGTCCTACGAGCAGTACTTC

v_gene: TRBV13
abundance: -
j_gene: TRBJ2-7
d_gene: -
CDR3aa: CASSPESSYEQYF
CDR3nt: TGTGCCAGCAGCCCTGAAAGCTCCTACGAGCAGTACTTC

v_gene: TRBV4-1
abundance: -
j_gene: TRBJ2-1
d_gene: TRBD2
CDR3aa: CASSHPSGTYNEQFF
CDR3nt: TGCGCCAGCAGCCACCCTAGCGGGACCTACAATGAGCAGTTCTTC

v_gene: TRBV27
abundance: once
j_gene: TRBJ1-1
d_gene: -
CDR3aa: CASSLGGLTEAFF
CDR3nt: TGTGCCAGCAGTTTGGGGGGTTTGACTGAAGCTTTCTTT

v_gene: TRBV27
abundance: -
j_gene: TRBJ2-3
d_gene: TRBD2
CDR3aa: CASSSRLAGGPSTDTQYF
CDR3nt: TGTGCCAGCAGTTCCCGACTAGCGGGAGGGCCGTCGACAGATACGCAGTATTTT

v_gene: TRBV4-1
abundance: -
j_gene: TRBJ2-1
d_gene: -
CDR3aa: CASSVRGSDRYNEQFF
CDR3nt: TGCGCCAGCAGCGTCAGGGGCTCGGACCGATACAATGAGCAGTTCTTC

v_gene: TRBV4-1
abundance: -
j_gene: TRBJ2-1
d_gene: -
CDR3aa: CASSQGRGLVVGEQFF
CDR3nt: TGCGCCAGCAGCCAAGGGAGGGGGCTAGTTGTGGGTGAGCAGTTCTTC

v_gene: TRBV4-1
abundance: -
j_gene: TRBJ1-5
d_gene: -
CDR3aa: CASSQVVDSRQPQHF
CDR3nt: TGCGCCAGCAGCCAAGTGGTAGACTCAAGGCAGCCCCAGCATTTT

v_gene: TRBV9
abundance: -
j_gene: TRBJ2-1
d_gene: -
CDR3aa: CASSAASMPPQFF
CDR3nt: TGTGCCAGCAGCGCCGCCTCAATGCCTCCCCAGTTCTTC

v_gene: TRBV2
abundance: -
j_gene: TRBJ2-7
d_gene: TRBD1
CDR3aa: CASSDFGQGVVYEQYF
CDR3nt: TGTGCCAGCAGTGACTTTGGACAGGGGGTAGTTTACGAGCAGTACTTC